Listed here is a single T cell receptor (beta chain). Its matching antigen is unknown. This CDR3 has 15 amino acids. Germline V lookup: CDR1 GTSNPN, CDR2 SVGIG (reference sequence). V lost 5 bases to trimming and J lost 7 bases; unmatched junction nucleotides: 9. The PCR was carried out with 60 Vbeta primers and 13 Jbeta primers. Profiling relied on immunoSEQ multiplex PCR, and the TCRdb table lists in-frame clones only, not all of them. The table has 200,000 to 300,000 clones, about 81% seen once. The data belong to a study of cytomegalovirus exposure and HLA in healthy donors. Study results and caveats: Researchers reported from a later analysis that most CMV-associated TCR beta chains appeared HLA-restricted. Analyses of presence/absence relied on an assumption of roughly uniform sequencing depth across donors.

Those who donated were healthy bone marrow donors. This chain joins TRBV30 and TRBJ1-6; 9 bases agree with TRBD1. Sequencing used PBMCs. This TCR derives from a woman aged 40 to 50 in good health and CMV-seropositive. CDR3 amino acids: CAWDGQGTPNSPLHF. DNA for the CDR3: TGTGCCTGGGACGGACAGGGGACTCCCAATTCACCCCTCCACTTT.